This TCR beta chain was recorded in a study of shared clonotypes between healthy human individuals. Deletions cut 5 bases from V and 6 bases from J, with 19 bases between. From germline, CDR1 is MDHEN and CDR2 SYDVKM. This CDR3 contains 16 residues. This clone was counted at least ten times. What it binds is unknown. Study-wide results and caveats: Rarefaction indicated that sorted-subset sequencing remained incomplete although depth was large. The sampled material consisted only of blood, and tissue repertoires are likely to differ.

The repertoire was sequenced with immunoSEQ multiplex PCR; TCRdb's copy has only in-frame clones and lacks some. The data show some 790,000 clones, 72% seen once. The sample comprised memory CD4+ T cells sorted from blood. Subset of the sample: CD45RA-negative fraction. The chain carries TRBV28 and TRBJ1-4, with D unresolved. The clonotype was recovered from a woman aged 25 to 39 in good health. CDR3 in DNA: TGTGCCAGCAGTCTCGGGAGAGGCCGAGGGTATGAAAAACTGTTTTTT. Amino acid sequence: CASSLGRGRGYEKLFF.